A selection of T cell receptor beta chains follows, all from one sample in a study of T-cell reconstitution after alpha-beta-depleted transplantation in children. TCRdb itself ran the PCR reads through MiXCR, one entry per CDR3 protein. The sample holds about 340,000 distinct CDR3 sequences, approximately 10% seen once. Sequences were derived from PBMCs from the stem cell graft donor, sampled from the stem cell graft. Receptors were obtained from a human donor who donated a stem cell graft to a child with acute lymphoblastic leukemia. Each CDR3 is given without its conserved first and last residue.

v_gene | CDR3aa
TRBV15 | ATSRGQGMKGYT
TRBV11-2 | ASSLGASGRGSYNEQF
TRBV6-5 | ASSYGRRGDEQY
TRBV4-1 | ASSQGSAMGAKSPLH
TRBV2 | ASTSDRAGELF
TRBV7-2 | ASSRRSGEQY
TRBV7-8 | ASSVSSSSSYEQY
TRBV27 | ASSLGSPRALIAKNIQY
TRBV7-9 | ASSHRVTGGETQY
TRBV18 | ASSPETGANQPQH
TRBV29-1 | SVRGPVTTVPGGYT
TRBV15 | ATSSSTSGMEETQY
TRBV27 | ASSLSPGTDTQY
TRBV12-3/TRBV12-4 | ASSTGAGILNIQY
TRBV6-5 | ASSYSGTGLDVSTDTQY
TRBV12-3/TRBV12-4 | ASSTRYGDEQF
TRBV5-6 | ASSSFGTGDSYGYT
TRBV19 | ASTRTAANTGELF
TRBV28 | ASSPPDRAETQY
TRBV7-9 | ASRGLNTEAF
TRBV7-8 | ASSSVHEGFNEQF
TRBV3-1 | ASSQETEAAPQH
TRBV7-9 | ASSYRDLAGYT